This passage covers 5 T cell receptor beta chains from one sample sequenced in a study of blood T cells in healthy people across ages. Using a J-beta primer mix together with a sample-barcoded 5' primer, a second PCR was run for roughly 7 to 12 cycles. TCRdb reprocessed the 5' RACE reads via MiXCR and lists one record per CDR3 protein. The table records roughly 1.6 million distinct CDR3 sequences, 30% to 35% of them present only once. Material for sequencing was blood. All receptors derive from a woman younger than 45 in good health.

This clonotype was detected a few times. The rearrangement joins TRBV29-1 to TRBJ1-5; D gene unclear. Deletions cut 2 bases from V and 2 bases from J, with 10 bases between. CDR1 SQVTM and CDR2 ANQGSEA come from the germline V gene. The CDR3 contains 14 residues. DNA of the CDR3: TGCAGCGTTGAAAAGGGCACTTGCAATCAGCCCCAGCATTTT. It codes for CSVEKGTCNQPQHF. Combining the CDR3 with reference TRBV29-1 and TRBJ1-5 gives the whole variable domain SAVISQKPSRDICQRGTSLTIQCQVDSQVTMMFWYRQQPGQSLTLIATANQGSEATYESGFVIDKFPISRPNLTFSTLTVSNMSPEDSSIYLCSVEKGTCNQPQHFGDGTRLSIL.

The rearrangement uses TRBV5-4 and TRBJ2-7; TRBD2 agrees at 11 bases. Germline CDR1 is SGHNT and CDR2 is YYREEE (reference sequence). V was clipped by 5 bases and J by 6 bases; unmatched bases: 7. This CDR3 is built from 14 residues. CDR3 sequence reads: CASSSLAGGPEQYF. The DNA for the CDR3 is TGTGCCAGCAGTTCGCTAGCGGGAGGCCCCGAGCAGTACTTC.

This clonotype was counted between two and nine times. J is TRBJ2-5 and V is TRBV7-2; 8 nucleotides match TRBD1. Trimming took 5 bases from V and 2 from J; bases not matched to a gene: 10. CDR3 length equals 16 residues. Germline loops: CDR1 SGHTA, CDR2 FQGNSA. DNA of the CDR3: TGTGCCAGCAGCGCCAGACAGGGGAGTAGACAAGAGACCCAGTACTTC. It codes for CASSARQGSRQETQYF.

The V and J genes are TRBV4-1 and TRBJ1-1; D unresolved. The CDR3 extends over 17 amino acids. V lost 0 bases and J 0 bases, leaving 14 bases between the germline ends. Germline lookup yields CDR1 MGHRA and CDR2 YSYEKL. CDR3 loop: CASSQEGGGLVNTEAFF. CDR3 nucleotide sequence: TGCGCCAGCAGCCAAGAGGGCGGAGGGCTTGTGAACACTGAAGCTTTCTTT.

The CDR3 coding sequence is TGCGCCAGCAGCTTGGCTGGCAGGGTCACCTACAATGAGCAGTTCTTC. Amino acids: CASSLAGRVTYNEQFF. The chain carries TRBV5-1 and TRBJ2-1, with D possibly TRBD1 on 5 matching bases. Trimming removed 0 bases from V and 2 bases from J, with 12 bases in between. This CDR3 spans 16 amino acids. Germline CDR1 reads SGHRS; CDR2 reads YFSETQ.